This TCR beta chain was profiled in a study of PD-1 blockade in mismatch repair-deficient tumors. Study-level background: All were previously treated, progressing patients with some twelve mismatch repair-deficient cancer types.

Here immunoSEQ multiplex PCR was the method, and the copy in TCRdb shows in-frame clones only, minus some. The table records roughly 120,000 clones, 88% of them present only once. Study outcomes and limitations: After pembrolizumab, tumor-resident clones rose rapidly, then generally contracted before radiologic responses.

PCR or immunohistochemistry showed mismatch repair deficiency in every enrolled patient. Three pembrolizumab responders had their TCRs sequenced. A word on this clone: Its cognate antigen is unknown.

The sequence came from an adult with mismatch repair-deficient cancer. This specimen was peripheral blood, taken just under 74 weeks after starting pembrolizumab.

CDR3 nucleotide sequence: TGTGCCAGCTCACCACTCAGGGAGACCTACGAGCAGTACTTC. It yields the protein CASSPLRETYEQYF. The chain couples TRBV18 to TRBJ2-7, with D possibly called TRBD1 or TRBD2 (5 bases each). Trimming removed 1 base from V and 2 bases from J, with 9 bases in between. The CDR3 has 14 residues. The germline V gene has CDR1 KGHSH and CDR2 LQKENI.